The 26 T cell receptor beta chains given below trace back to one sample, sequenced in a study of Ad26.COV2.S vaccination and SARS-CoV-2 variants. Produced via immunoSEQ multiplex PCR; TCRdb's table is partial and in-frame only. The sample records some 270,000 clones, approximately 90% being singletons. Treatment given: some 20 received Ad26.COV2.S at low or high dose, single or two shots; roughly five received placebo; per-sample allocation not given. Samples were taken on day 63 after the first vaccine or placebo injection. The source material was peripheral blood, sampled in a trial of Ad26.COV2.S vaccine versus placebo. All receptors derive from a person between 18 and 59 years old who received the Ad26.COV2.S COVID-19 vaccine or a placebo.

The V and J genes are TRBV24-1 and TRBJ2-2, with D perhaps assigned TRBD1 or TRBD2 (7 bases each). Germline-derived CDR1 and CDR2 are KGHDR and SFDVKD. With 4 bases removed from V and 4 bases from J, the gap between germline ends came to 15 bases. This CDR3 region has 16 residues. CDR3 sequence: CATSDRTGEGTGELFF. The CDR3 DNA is TGTGCCACCAGTGACCGTACAGGGGAGGGCACCGGGGAGCTGTTTTTT.

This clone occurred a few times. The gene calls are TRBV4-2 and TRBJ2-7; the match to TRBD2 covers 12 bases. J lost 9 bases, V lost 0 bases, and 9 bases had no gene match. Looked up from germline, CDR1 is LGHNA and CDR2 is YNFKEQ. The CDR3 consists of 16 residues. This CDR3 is CASSQDPSGGAVGQYF. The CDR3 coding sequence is TGTGCCAGCAGCCAAGATCCTAGCGGGGGGGCGGTGGGGCAGTACTTC.

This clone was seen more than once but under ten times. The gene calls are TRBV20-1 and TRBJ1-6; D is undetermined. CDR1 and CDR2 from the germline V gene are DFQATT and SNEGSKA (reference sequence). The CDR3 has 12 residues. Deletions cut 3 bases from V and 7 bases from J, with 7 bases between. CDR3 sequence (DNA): TGCAGTGCTAGTGAAGGGAATTCACCCCTCCACTTT. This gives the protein CSASEGNSPLHF.

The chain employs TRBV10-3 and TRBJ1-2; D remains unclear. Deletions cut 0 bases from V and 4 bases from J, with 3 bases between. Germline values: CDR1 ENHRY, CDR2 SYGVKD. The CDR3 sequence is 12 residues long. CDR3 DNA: TGTGCCATCAGTGAGTCCGGCTATGGCTACACCTTC. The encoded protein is CAISESGYGYTF.

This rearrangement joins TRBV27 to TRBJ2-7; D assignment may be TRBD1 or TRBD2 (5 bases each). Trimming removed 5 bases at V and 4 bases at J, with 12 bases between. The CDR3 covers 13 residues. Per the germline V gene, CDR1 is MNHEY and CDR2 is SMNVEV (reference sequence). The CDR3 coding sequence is TGTGCCAGCAGTCTCGGGGCCCAGTACGAGCAGTACTTC. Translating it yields CASSLGAQYEQYF.

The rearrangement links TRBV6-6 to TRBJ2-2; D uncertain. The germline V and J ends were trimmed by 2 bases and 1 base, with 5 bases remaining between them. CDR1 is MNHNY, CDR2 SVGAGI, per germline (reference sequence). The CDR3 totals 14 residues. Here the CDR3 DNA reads TGTGCCAGCAGTTACAGGGAGAACACCGGGGAGCTGTTTTTT. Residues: CASSYRENTGELFF.

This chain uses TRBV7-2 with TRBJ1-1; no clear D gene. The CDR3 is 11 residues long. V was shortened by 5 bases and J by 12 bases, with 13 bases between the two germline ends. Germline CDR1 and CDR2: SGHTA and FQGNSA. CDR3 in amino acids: CASSQRGLSFF. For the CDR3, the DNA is TGTGCCAGCAGCCAGCGGGGTTTGTCTTTCTTT.

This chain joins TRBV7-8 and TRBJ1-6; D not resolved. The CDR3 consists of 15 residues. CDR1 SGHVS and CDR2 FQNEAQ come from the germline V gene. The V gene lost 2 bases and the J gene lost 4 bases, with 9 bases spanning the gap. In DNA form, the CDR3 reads TGTGCCAGCAGCTTATCGGATCGTTATAATTCACCCCTCCACTTT. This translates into CASSLSDRYNSPLHF.

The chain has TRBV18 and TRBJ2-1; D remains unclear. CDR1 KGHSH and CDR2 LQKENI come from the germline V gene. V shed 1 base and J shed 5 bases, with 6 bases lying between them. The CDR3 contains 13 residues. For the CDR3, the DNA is TGTGCCAGCTCACCACGGGCCCACAATGAGCAGTTCTTC. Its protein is CASSPRAHNEQFF.

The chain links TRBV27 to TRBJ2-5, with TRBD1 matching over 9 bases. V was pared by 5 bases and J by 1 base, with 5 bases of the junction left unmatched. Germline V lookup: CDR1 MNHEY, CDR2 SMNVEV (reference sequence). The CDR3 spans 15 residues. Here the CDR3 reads CASSTGQGSQETQYF. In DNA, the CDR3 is TGTGCCAGCAGTACGGGACAGGGAAGCCAAGAGACCCAGTACTTC.

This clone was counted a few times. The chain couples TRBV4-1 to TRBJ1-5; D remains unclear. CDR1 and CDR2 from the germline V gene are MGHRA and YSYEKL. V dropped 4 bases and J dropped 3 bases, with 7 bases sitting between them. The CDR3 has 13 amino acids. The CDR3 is CASSRVLNQPQHF. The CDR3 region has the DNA TGCGCCAGCAGCCGAGTCCTCAATCAGCCCCAGCATTTT.

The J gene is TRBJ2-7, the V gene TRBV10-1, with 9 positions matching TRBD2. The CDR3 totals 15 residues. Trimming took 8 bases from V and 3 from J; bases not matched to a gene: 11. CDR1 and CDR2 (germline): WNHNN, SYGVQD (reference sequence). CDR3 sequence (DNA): TGCGCCAGCCCCTCGGGGACTAGCTTAATCTACGAGCAGTACGTC. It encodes CASPSGTSLIYEQYV.

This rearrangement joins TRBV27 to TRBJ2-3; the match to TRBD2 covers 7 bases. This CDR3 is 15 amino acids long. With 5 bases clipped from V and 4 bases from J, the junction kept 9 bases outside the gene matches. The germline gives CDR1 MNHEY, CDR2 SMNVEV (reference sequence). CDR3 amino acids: CASSLLRERPDTQYF. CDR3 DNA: TGTGCCAGCAGTCTCCTGCGGGAGAGACCAGATACGCAGTATTTT.

This chain's CDR3 is CASSVDAIGLYEQYF. The DNA of the CDR3 is TGTGCCAGCAGCGTAGATGCGATTGGACTTTACGAGCAGTACTTC. The chain combines TRBV9 with TRBJ2-7; tentative D call: TRBD2 (5 bases). The V and J ends lost 0 bases and 4 bases respectively, with 14 bases between them. Germline CDR1 is SGDLS and CDR2 is YYNGEE. The CDR3 loop spans 15 amino acids.

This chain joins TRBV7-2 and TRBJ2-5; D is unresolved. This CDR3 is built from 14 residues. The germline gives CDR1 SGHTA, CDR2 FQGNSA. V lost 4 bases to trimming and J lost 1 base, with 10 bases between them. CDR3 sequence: CASSSKGVQETQYF. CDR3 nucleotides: TGTGCCAGCAGCTCAAAAGGAGTCCAAGAGACCCAGTACTTC.

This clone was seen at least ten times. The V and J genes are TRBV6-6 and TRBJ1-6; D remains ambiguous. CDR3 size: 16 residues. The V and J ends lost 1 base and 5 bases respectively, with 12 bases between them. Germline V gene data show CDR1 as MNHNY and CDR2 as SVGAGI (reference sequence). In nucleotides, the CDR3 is TGTGCCAGCAGTTACTGGGCCTCGGGCGATAATTCACCCCTCCACTTT. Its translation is CASSYWASGDNSPLHF.

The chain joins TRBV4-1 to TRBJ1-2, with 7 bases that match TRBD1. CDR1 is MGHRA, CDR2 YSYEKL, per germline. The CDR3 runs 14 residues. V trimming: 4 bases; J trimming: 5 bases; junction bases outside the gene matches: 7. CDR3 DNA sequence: TGCGCCAGCAGCCCAAGGCAGGGGGGATATGGCTACACCTTC. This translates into CASSPRQGGYGYTF.

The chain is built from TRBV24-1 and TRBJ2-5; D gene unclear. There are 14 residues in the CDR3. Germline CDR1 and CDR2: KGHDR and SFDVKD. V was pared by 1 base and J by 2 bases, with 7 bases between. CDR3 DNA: TGTGCCACCAGTGATTTTGGGCGACAAGAGACCCAGTACTTC. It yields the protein CATSDFGRQETQYF.

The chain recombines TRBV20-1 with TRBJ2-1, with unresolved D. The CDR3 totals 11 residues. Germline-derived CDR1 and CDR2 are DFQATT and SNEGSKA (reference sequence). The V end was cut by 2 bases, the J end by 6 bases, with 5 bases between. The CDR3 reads CSARLGNEQFF. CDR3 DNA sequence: TGCAGTGCTAGACTCGGCAATGAGCAGTTCTTC.

CDR3 loop: CASSTNILSYNEQFF. The CDR3 nucleotides read TGTGCCAGTAGTACGAACATTCTCTCCTACAATGAGCAGTTCTTC. The rearrangement links TRBV19 to TRBJ2-1; D is unclear. Between the trimmed V and J ends, which lost 4 bases and 0 bases, there was a span of 10 bases. Germline CDR1 reads LNHDA; CDR2 reads SQIVND (reference sequence). The CDR3 is 15 residues long.

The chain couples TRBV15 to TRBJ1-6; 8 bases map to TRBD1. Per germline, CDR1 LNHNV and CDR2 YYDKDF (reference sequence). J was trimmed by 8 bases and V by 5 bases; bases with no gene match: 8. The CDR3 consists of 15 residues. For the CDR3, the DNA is TGTGCCACCAGCTACAGGGGGGCTAATCATTCACCCCTCCACTTT. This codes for CATSYRGANHSPLHF. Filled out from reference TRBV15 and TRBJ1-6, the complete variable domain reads DAMVIQNPRYQVTQFGKPVTLSCSQTLNHNVMYWYQQKSSQAPKLLFHYYDKDFNNEADTPDNFQSRRPNTSFCFLDIRSPGLGDTAMYLCATSYRGANHSPLHFGNGTRLTVT.

The CDR3: CASRPQGGYGYTF. Written as DNA, the CDR3 is TGTGCCAGCAGGCCACAGGGCGGCTATGGCTACACCTTC. The chain links TRBV27 to TRBJ1-2; perhaps TRBD1 as D (6 bases). The ends were cut back, 6 bases at V and 4 bases at J, with 12 bases in the middle. Germline V gene data show CDR1 as MNHEY and CDR2 as SMNVEV (reference sequence). The CDR3 covers 13 residues.

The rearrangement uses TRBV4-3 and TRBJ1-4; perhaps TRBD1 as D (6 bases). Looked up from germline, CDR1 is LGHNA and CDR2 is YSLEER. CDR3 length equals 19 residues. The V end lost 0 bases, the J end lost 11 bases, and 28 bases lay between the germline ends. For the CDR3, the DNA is TGCGCCAGCAGCCAAGACCTTTTTGGGGGCTCTTCTGCGATAGGGAAACTGTTTTTT. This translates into CASSQDLFGGSSAIGKLFF.

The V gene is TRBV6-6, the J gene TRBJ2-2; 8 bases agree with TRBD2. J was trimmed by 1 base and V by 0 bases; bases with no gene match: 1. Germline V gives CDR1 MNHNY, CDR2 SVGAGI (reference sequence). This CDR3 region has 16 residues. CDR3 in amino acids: CASSYSSGVNTGELFF. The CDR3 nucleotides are TGTGCCAGCAGTTACTCTAGCGGGGTGAACACCGGGGAGCTGTTTTTT.

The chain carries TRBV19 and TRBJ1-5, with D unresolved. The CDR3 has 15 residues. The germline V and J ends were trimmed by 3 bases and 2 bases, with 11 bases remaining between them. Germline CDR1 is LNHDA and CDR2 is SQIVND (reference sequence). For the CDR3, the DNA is TGTGCCAGTAGTATGAGTTGGGGAGGCAATCAGCCCCAGCATTTT. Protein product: CASSMSWGGNQPQHF.

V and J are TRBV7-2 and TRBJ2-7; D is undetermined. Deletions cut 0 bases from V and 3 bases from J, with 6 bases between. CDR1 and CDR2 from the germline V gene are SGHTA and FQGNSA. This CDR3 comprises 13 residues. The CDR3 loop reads CASSLAPDYEQYF. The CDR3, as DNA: TGTGCCAGCAGCTTAGCCCCAGACTACGAGCAGTACTTC.